The clone carrying this TCR beta chain has only a few counts. Antigen unknown. CD45RO/CCR7/CD25/CD127/CD95/CD27 separated CD4+ naive, central memory, regulatory and stem cell-like memory cells by sorting. The data were obtained in a study of beta chain features in type 1 diabetes. For the study at large: There were 95 million to 110 million sorted cells examined across all samples. Whole-study results and caveats: Moderate but significant shortening of TCRB CDR3s was recorded in all four CD4+ subsets from Type 1 diabetes patients. Across patients, naive, central memory and Treg TCRB repertoires exhibited apparently greater similarity than was observed across healthy donors.

This CDR3 is 13 amino acids long. Germline V CDR1 and CDR2: MDHEN, SYDVKM. The V gene lost 2 bases and the J gene lost 6 bases, with 7 bases spanning the gap. The isolated RNA, all of it, was reverse transcribed, so expressed TCRB transcripts were what got sequenced. Mean read depth for naive, central memory and regulatory T cell samples was approximately 3.57 million reads. Profiled with immunoSEQ multiplex PCR; TCRdb holds only in-frame clones, not every one. Of about 660,000 clones in the sample, about 14% were seen once. Sample: naive CD4+ T cells from blood. V usage is TRBV28 and J usage is TRBJ2-2, with D uncertain. The clonotype was recovered from a man aged 18 to 29 with type 1 diabetes. The CDR3 DNA sequence: TGTGCCAGCAGTTTAAGTAGGGCCGGGGAGCTGTTTTTT. It is translated as CASSLSRAGELFF.